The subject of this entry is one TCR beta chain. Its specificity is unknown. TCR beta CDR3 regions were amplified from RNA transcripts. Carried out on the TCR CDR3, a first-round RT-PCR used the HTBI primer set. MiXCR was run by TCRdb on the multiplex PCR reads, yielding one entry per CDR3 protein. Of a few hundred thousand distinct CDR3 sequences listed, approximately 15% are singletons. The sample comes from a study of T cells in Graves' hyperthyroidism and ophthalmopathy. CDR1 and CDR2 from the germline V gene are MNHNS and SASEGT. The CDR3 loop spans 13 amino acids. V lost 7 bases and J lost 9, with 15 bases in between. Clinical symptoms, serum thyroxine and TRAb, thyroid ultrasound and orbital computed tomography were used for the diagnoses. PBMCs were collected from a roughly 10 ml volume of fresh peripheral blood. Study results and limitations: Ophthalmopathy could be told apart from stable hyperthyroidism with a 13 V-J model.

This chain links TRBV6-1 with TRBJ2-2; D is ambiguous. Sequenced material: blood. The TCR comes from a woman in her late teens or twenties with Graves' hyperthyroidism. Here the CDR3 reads CASNGLNYRELFF. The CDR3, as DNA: TGTGCCAGCAATGGGCTTAATTACCGGGAGCTGTTTTTT.